The 18 T cell receptor beta chains reported below all come from one sample, sequenced in a study of CD8 T cells in Susac syndrome. Reverse transcription of roughly 0.45 to 1 ug RNA was performed with random hexamers. Each CDR3 protein gets one entry after TCRdb re-called the immunoSEQ multiplex PCR reads with MiXCR. This sample has about 150,000 distinct CDR3 sequences, with roughly 95% found just once. The sequencing input was CD4+ T cells from PBMCs. The receptors were gathered from a human donor with Susac syndrome.

This chain uses TRBV7-2 with TRBJ2-2; perhaps TRBD2 as D (6 bases). CDR3 length equals 15 residues. The V gene's germline CDR1 is SGHTA and CDR2 FQGNSA. V shed 7 bases and J shed 7 bases, with 19 bases lying between them. CDR3 residues: CASTSQWGVNGELFF. The CDR3 region has the DNA TGTGCCAGCACCTCGCAGTGGGGGGTTAACGGGGAGCTGTTTTTT. Full variable domain (outside the CDR3, taken from reference TRBV7-2 and TRBJ2-2): GAGVSQSPSNKVTEKGKDVELRCDPISGHTALYWYRQSLGQGLEFLIYFQGNSAPDKSGLPSDRFSAERTGGSVSTLTIQRTQQEDSAVYLCASTSQWGVNGELFFGEGSRLTVL.

The chain is built from TRBV29-1 and TRBJ2-3; 7 nucleotides agree with TRBD1. The CDR3 extends over 16 amino acids. CDR1 is SQVTM and CDR2 is ANQGSEA in the germline V gene. V gave up 4 bases and J gave up 6 bases; unmatched junction bases: 16. CDR3 sequence reads: CSVGRLGQVDSDTQYF. The CDR3 nucleotides read TGCAGCGTTGGACGCTTAGGACAGGTAGATTCGGATACGCAGTATTTT.

The chain joins TRBV28 to TRBJ2-7; D is unclear. This CDR3 is 11 amino acids long. The germline V gene has CDR1 MDHEN and CDR2 SYDVKM. V dropped 3 bases and J dropped 3 bases, with 3 bases sitting between them. The CDR3, as DNA: TGTGCCAGCAGTTTGCTCTACGAGCAGTACTTC. As protein: CASSLLYEQYF.

The chain joins TRBV21-1 to TRBJ2-2; the DNA was not used to check the table's D call, TRBD1. TRBV21-1 is assigned pseudogene status. CDR3 length: 12 amino acids. CDR3 coding DNA: TGTGCCAGCAGCGGGGGGGCCGGGGAGCTGTTTTTT. Residues: CASSGGAGELFF.

This rearrangement joins TRBV29-1 to TRBJ2-3; 10 nucleotides align to TRBD1. Germline lookup yields CDR1 SQVTM and CDR2 ANQGSEA. The junction had 2 bases not matched to a gene; V was cut back by 3 bases and J by 2 bases. This CDR3 is 14 amino acids long. The CDR3, as DNA: TGCAGCGTTGAGACAGGGGGCTTCACAGATACGCAGTATTTT. It codes for CSVETGGFTDTQYF.

The chain is built from TRBV21-1 and TRBJ1-1. TRBV21-1 is a pseudogene locus. The CDR3 extends over 11 amino acids. The CDR3 is CASTGVGHAFF. The DNA of the CDR3 is TGTGCCAGCACGGGTGTCGGGCACGCTTTCTTT.

This clonotype was seen only a few times. V is TRBV7-3 and J is TRBJ1-1; TRBD1 might be the D (5 bases). Between the trimmed V and J ends, which lost 5 bases and 0 bases, there was a span of 10 bases. This CDR3 has 14 amino acids. Looked up from germline, CDR1 is SGHTA and CDR2 is FQGTGA. For the CDR3, the DNA is TGTGCCAGCAGCCCTGGGACCCTGAACACTGAAGCTTTCTTT. Its translation is CASSPGTLNTEAFF.

The chain links TRBV9 to TRBJ2-5; maybe TRBD1 (5 bases). The CDR3 covers 14 residues. Germline values: CDR1 SGDLS, CDR2 YYNGEE. The germline V and J ends were trimmed by 4 bases and 4 bases, with 14 bases remaining between them. The DNA for the CDR3 is TGTGCCAGCAGCCTTCAGGGAACCGGAGAGACCCAGTACTTC. Encoded protein: CASSLQGTGETQYF.

The chain has TRBV29-1 and TRBJ2-3; 8 bases fit TRBD1. The germline V gene encodes CDR1 SQVTM and CDR2 ANQGSEA. This CDR3 is 17 amino acids long. The junction had 16 bases not matched to a gene; V was cut back by 7 bases and J by 1 base. The CDR3 region is CSAPRTGRQHGTDTQYF. The CDR3 DNA is TGCAGCGCTCCCAGGACAGGGAGGCAGCACGGCACAGATACGCAGTATTTT.

The chain has TRBV20-1 and TRBJ2-7; the match to TRBD1 covers 7 bases. With 1 base clipped from V and 6 bases from J, the junction kept 6 bases outside the gene matches. Germline-derived CDR1 and CDR2 are DFQATT and SNEGSKA (reference sequence). The CDR3 runs 13 residues. DNA of the CDR3: TGCAGTGCTAGAGGGCCTAACAGGGGCGAGCAGTACTTC. Protein product: CSARGPNRGEQYF.

DNA for the CDR3: TGCAGTTTCGGGACTAGCGGGGAGACCCAGTACTTC. This translates into CSFGTSGETQYF. This chain connects TRBV29-1 to TRBJ2-5, with TRBD2 identical over 12 bases. Germline V lookup: CDR1 SQVTM, CDR2 ANQGSEA. The length of the CDR3 is 12 residues.

The CDR3 coding sequence is TGCAGTGCTAGCACGGGTGCGGGCTATGGCTACACCTTC. This translates into CSASTGAGYGYTF. This chain uses TRBV20-1 with TRBJ1-2; D remains unclear. Trimming removed 3 bases from V and 4 bases from J, with 12 bases in between. Per the germline V gene, CDR1 is DFQATT and CDR2 is SNEGSKA (reference sequence). This CDR3 region has 13 residues.

This chain links TRBV15 with TRBJ2-2; D unresolved. The CDR3 extends over 11 amino acids. Trimming removed 5 bases from V and 8 bases from J, with 6 bases in between. Germline V CDR1 and CDR2: LNHNV, YYDKDF (reference sequence). CDR3 DNA: TGTGCCACCAGCGGGCCGGGGGAGCTGTTTTTT. As protein: CATSGPGELFF. Filled out from reference TRBV15 and TRBJ2-2, the complete variable domain reads DAMVIQNPRYQVTQFGKPVTLSCSQTLNHNVMYWYQQKSSQAPKLLFHYYDKDFNNEADTPDNFQSRRPNTSFCFLDIRSPGLGDTAMYLCATSGPGELFFGEGSRLTVL.

The J gene is TRBJ2-1, the V gene TRBV29-1; D ambiguous. This CDR3 has 11 amino acids. V dropped 3 bases and J dropped 4 bases, with 4 bases sitting between them. The V gene's germline CDR1 is SQVTM and CDR2 ANQGSEA. In nucleotides, the CDR3 is TGCAGCGTTGACGGATACAATGAGCAGTTCTTC. The encoded protein is CSVDGYNEQFF.

The CDR3 nucleotides are TGTGCCAGCAGCGAAAATTTGGAGACCCAGTACTTC. It yields the protein CASSENLETQYF. This chain connects TRBV7-3 to TRBJ2-5, with D uncertain. This CDR3 is built from 12 residues. With 5 bases removed from V and 5 bases from J, the gap between germline ends came to 9 bases. The germline V gene encodes CDR1 SGHTA and CDR2 FQGTGA.

This chain links TRBV12-3 or TRBV12-4 with TRBJ1-4, with D perhaps matching TRBD1 (5 bases). V was cut by 3 bases and J by 0 bases, with 8 bases left in between. This CDR3 is built from 15 residues. In nucleotides, the CDR3 is TGTGCCAGCAGTTTGGGGGGTGCAACTAATGAAAAACTGTTTTTT. Translated: CASSLGGATNEKLFF.

This chain links TRBV9 with TRBJ2-2; 8 nucleotides agree with TRBD2. V was clipped by 3 bases and J by 4 bases; unmatched bases: 5. Per germline, CDR1 SGDLS and CDR2 YYNGEE. The CDR3 is 15 amino acids. CDR3 sequence: CASSAGGPSTGELFF. CDR3 in DNA: TGTGCCAGCAGCGCGGGGGGGCCGTCCACCGGGGAGCTGTTTTTT.

The chain links TRBV18 to TRBJ2-5; D may match TRBD1 or TRBD2 (6 bases each). From germline, CDR1 is KGHSH and CDR2 LQKENI. Trimming pared 1 base from V and 3 bases from J, leaving 9 bases between. The CDR3 is 14 amino acids. The CDR3 is CASSPRGDKETQYF. The CDR3 nucleotides are TGTGCCAGCTCACCACGGGGGGACAAAGAGACCCAGTACTTC.